This T cell receptor beta chain was recorded in a study of T cells after yellow fever vaccination. Study-level background: Low-cell-number fractions were prepared with SMART-Seq v4 Ultra Low Input.

Findings and caveats of the study: Clonotypes shared by both compartments, CD4 and CD8, made up a small share. Clones that expanded after primary vaccination mostly reappeared after the booster (roughly 96% CD4, 70% to 90% CD8).

One entry per CDR3 protein, called by TCRdb with MiXCR from the 5' RACE reads. The sample lists fewer than 450,000 distinct CDR3 sequences, approximately 8% occurring once. In its sample, this clonotype was seen many times. What it binds is not known. This CDR3 has 13 residues. Germline CDR1 MNHNY, CDR2 SVGAGI (reference sequence). Trimming left V 7 bases short and J 7 bases short, with 17 bases between. The source is a man aged 18-30 years who received the YFV17D yellow fever vaccine. The input for sequencing was PBMCs, taken about 49 days after the first yellow fever vaccination. J is TRBJ2-7 and V is TRBV6-6, with D hard to call. CDR3 sequence: CASTRAALVEQYF. As DNA, the CDR3 is TGTGCCAGCACGCGAGCAGCCTTGGTGGAGCAGTACTTC.